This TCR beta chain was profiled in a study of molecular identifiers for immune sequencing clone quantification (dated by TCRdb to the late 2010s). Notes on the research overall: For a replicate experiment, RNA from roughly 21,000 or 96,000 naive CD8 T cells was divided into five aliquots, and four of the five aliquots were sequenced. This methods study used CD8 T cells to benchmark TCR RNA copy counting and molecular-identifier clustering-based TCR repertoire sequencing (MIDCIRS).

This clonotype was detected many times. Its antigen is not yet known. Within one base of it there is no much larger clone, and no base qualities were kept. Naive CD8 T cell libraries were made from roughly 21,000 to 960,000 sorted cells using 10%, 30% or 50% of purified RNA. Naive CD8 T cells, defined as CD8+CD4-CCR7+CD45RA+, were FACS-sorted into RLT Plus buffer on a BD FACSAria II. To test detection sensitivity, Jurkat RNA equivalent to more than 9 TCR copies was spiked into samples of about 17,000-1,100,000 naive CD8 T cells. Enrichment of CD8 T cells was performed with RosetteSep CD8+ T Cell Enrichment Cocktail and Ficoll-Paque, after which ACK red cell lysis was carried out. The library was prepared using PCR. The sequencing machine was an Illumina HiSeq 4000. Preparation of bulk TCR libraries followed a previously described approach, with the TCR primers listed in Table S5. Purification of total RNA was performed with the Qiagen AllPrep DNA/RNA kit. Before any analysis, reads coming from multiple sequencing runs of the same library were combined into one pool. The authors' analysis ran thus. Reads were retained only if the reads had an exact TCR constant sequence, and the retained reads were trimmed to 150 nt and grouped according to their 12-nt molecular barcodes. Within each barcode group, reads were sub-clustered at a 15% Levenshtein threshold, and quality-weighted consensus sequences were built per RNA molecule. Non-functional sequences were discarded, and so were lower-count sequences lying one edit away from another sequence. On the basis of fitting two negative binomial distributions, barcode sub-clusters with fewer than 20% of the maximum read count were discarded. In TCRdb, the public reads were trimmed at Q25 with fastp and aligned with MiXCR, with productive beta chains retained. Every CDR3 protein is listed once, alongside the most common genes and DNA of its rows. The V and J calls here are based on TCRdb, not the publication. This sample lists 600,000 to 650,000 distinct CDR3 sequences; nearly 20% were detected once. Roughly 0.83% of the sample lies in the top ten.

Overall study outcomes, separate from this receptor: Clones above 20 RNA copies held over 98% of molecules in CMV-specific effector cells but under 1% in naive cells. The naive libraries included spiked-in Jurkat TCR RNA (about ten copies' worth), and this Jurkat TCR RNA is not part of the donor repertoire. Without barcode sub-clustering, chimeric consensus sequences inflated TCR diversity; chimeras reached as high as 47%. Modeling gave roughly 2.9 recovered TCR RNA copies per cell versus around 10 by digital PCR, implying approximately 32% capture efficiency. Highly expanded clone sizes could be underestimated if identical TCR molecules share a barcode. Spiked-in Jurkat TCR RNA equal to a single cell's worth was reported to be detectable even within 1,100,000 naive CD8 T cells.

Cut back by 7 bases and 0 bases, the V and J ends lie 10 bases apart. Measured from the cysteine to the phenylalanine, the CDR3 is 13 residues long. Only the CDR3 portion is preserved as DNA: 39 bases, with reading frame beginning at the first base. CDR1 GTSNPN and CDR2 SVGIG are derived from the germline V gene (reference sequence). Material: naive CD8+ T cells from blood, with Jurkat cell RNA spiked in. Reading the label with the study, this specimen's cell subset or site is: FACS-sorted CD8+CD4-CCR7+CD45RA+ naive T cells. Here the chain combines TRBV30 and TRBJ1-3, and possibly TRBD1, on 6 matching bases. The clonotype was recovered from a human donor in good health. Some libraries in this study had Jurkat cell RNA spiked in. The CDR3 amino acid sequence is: CASLDSSGNTIYF. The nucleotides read TGTGCCTCCCTGGACAGCTCTGGAAACACCATATATTTT.